This T cell receptor beta chain was profiled in a study of regulatory T cells in long-lasting Graves disease. Study-wide results and limits: Persistent disease exhibited a predilection for TRBV28, TRBJ1-2 and TRBJ2-5.

V was trimmed by 6 bases and J by 0 bases, leaving 15 bases between them. The CDR3 totals 15 residues. Germline CDR1 and CDR2: ENHRY and SYGVKD. Regarding time point: persistent/refractory GD, antithyroid drugs over 5 years with positive TRAb. PBMC RNA served as the TCR library source. Sequencing libraries for TCR beta were prepared with iRepertoire HTBI primers and Arm-PCR of CDR3 regions. From the multiplex PCR reads, TCRdb called clonotypes with MiXCR, one entry per CDR3 protein. The table shows 300,000 to 500,000 distinct CDR3 sequences, with about 20% occurring only once. This clonotype was recorded many times. Its target is unknown.

This receptor was identified in a female donor with Graves disease. V is TRBV10-3 and J is TRBJ2-7; the D gene is possibly TRBD1 (6 bases). The material was peripheral blood mononuclear cells (PBMCs), obtained when the disease was refractory, from a patient treated with antithyroid drugs. CDR3 amino acids: CAIRDSSGSSYEQYF. CDR3 nucleotide sequence: TGTGCCATCAGGGACAGCTCGGGGAGCTCCTACGAGCAGTACTTC.